Each of the 5 T cell receptor beta chains below was sequenced from the same sample in a study of blood T cell repertoires in COVID-19. Some clones are missing from TCRdb's copy, which holds only in-frame ones; the method was immunoSEQ multiplex PCR. The sample has about 220,000 clones, around 80% seen once; the top ten hold approximately 10%. Input material: peripheral blood. The receptor source for this set is a man over 45 with active or convalescent COVID-19.

A word on this clone: Other DNA sequences from this sample encode an identical CDR3 as well. The rearrangement links TRBV18 to TRBJ2-1; 8 bases agree with TRBD1. CDR3 length: 13 amino acids. CDR1 and CDR2 from the germline V gene are KGHSH and LQKENI. J gave up 3 bases and V 6 bases, and 1 base lay outside the gene matches. The CDR3 DNA is TGTGCCAGCTCCGGACAGGGCTACAATGAGCAGTTCTTC. As protein: CASSGQGYNEQFF. Complete variable domain (other parts from reference TRBV18 and TRBJ2-1): NAGVMQNPRHLVRRRGQEARLRCSPMKGHSHVYWYRQLPEEGLKFMVYLQKENIIDESGMPKERFSAEFPKEGPSILRIQQVVRGDSAAYFCASSGQGYNEQFFGPGTRLTVL.

This clone was seen only a few times. The V call is TRBV6-6, the J call TRBJ2-3; D uncertain. The germline CDR1 and CDR2 sequences are MNHNY and SVGAGI (reference sequence). The CDR3 extends over 12 amino acids. The CDR3 sequence is CASAASTDTQYF. The CDR3 DNA sequence: TGTGCGAGCGCGGCTAGCACAGATACGCAGTATTTT.

The chain combines TRBV5-1 with TRBJ1-1; no clear D gene. Germline lookup yields CDR1 SGHRS and CDR2 YFSETQ. The CDR3 extends over 14 amino acids. Trimming pared 3 bases from V and 4 bases from J, leaving 13 bases between. CDR3 nucleotide sequence: TGCGCCAGCAGCTGGTTTCCGGAGGGCACTGAAGCTTTCTTT. Translated: CASSWFPEGTEAFF.

V is TRBV14 and J is TRBJ2-3; 10 bases align to TRBD2. The CDR3 length is 17 residues. Looked up from germline, CDR1 is SGHDN and CDR2 is FVKESK. V was clipped by 4 bases and J by 2 bases; unmatched bases: 9. The CDR3 region is CASSLGLAALFTDTQYF. The CDR3 bases are TGTGCCAGCAGCCTCGGACTAGCGGCTTTATTCACAGATACGCAGTATTTT. The full variable domain, completed using reference TRBV14 and TRBJ2-3, is EAGVTQFPSHSVIEKGQTVTLRCDPISGHDNLYWYRRVMGKEIKFLLHFVKESKQDESGMPNNRFLAERTGGTYSTLKVQPAELEDSGVYFCASSLGLAALFTDTQYFGPGTRLTVL.

The chain couples TRBV13 to TRBJ2-7; D might be TRBD2 (5 bases). In germline, CDR1 is PRHDT, CDR2 FYEKMQ (reference sequence). The CDR3 is made up of 13 amino acids. Trimming removed 4 bases at V and 3 bases at J, with 10 bases between. CDR3 amino acids: CASSSGLSYEQYV. The CDR3 DNA reads TGTGCCAGCAGCTCTGGACTCAGCTACGAGCAGTACGTC.